Below, one T cell receptor beta chain is given with its context. V was shortened by 2 bases and J by 7 bases, with 15 bases between the two germline ends. This CDR3 contains 15 residues. Germline V gene lookup returns CDR1 MGHRA and CDR2 YSYEKL. This record belongs to a study of control samples from healthy donors and cancer patients. Profiling relied on immunoSEQ multiplex PCR, and the TCRdb table lists in-frame clones only, not all of them. The sample shows 60,000 to 75,000 clones, roughly 90% of them seen only once. The gene calls are TRBV4-1 and TRBJ2-1; possible D gene TRBD2, 6 bases. Sequencing input: PBMCs. The clonotype was recovered from a man in his fifties or sixties with colorectal cancer. The CDR3 loop reads CASSQQGLAQNEQFF. The CDR3 nucleotides read TGCGCCAGCAGCCAACAGGGACTGGCTCAGAATGAGCAGTTCTTC.